These 25 T cell receptor beta chains share one sample of origin, sequenced in a study of CD8 T cells in Susac syndrome. Random-hexamer reverse transcription was applied to roughly 0.45 to 1 ug RNA. TCRdb re-analysed the immunoSEQ multiplex PCR reads in MiXCR, keeping a single row per CDR3 protein. Here the sample spans over 100,000 distinct CDR3 sequences, about 95% being singletons. Sequencing was done on a sample of CD4+ T cells from PBMCs. The receptor source for this set is a human donor in good health.

The V gene is TRBV24-1, the J gene TRBJ2-5; perhaps D is TRBD1 or TRBD2 (5 bases each). The CDR3 length is 16 residues. Germline-derived CDR1 and CDR2 are KGHDR and SFDVKD. The germline V and J ends were trimmed by 3 bases and 4 bases, with 17 bases remaining between them. CDR3 coding DNA: TGTGCCACCAGTGATCCTTCCAGCGGACATATAGAGACCCAGTACTTC. This encodes CATSDPSSGHIETQYF.

The chain is built from TRBV5-1 and TRBJ2-4, with 9 bases that match TRBD1. The V gene end was trimmed by 3 bases and the J gene end by 7 bases; junction bases not matched to a gene: 8. The V gene's germline CDR1 is SGHRS and CDR2 YFSETQ. The CDR3 covers 15 residues. The CDR3 coding sequence is TGCGCCAGCAGCTCGGGCCTAGGGACAGGGAACATTCAGTACTTC. Its translation: CASSSGLGTGNIQYF.

The chain couples TRBV6-2 or TRBV6-3 to TRBJ2-5; a possible D gene is TRBD2 (6 bases). This CDR3 has 13 amino acids. CDR1 is MNHEY, CDR2 SVGEGT, per germline. The V end lost 6 bases, the J end lost 5 bases, and 13 bases lay between the germline ends. CDR3 bases: TGTGCCAGCAGGGCTAGCGTCGGGGAGACCCAGTACTTC. It encodes CASRASVGETQYF.

The CDR3 is CASSPDGGGLDTQYF. The CDR3 nucleotides are TGCGCCAGCAGCCCGGATGGGGGAGGGCTAGATACGCAGTATTTT. The chain combines TRBV5-1 with TRBJ2-3, with 7 bases identical to TRBD2. Germline CDR1 and CDR2: SGHRS and YFSETQ. The CDR3 sequence is 15 residues long. V shed 4 bases and J 5 bases; nucleotides not matched to a gene: 10.

The chain employs TRBV19 and TRBJ2-6; D ambiguous. The V and J ends lost 5 bases and 0 bases respectively, with 14 bases between them. Germline V gene lookup returns CDR1 LNHDA and CDR2 SQIVND (reference sequence). CDR3 size: 17 residues. The CDR3 DNA follows: TGTGCCAGTAGTCTCAGACGTACCCGCTCTGGGGCCAACGTCCTGACTTTC. Residues: CASSLRRTRSGANVLTF.

This clonotype was found once. This chain links TRBV2 with TRBJ2-6; D may match TRBD1 or TRBD2 (5 bases each). Between the trimmed V and J ends, which lost 4 bases and 2 bases, there was a span of 9 bases. The germline V gene has CDR1 SNHLY and CDR2 FYNNEI. The CDR3 contains 15 residues. The CDR3 region has the DNA TGTGCCAGCAGTGGGGGGATGACTGGGGCCAACGTCCTGACTTTC. This encodes CASSGGMTGANVLTF.

CDR3 DNA sequence: TGTGCCAGCAGTTATGGCGGGACAGGGGTCGAGCAGTACTTC. Residues: CASSYGGTGVEQYF. This chain links TRBV6-5 with TRBJ2-7, with 10 bases identical to TRBD1. Losses at the gene ends were 3 bases for V and 6 bases for J; bases not matched to a gene: 5. Germline values: CDR1 MNHEY, CDR2 SVGAGI. The CDR3 covers 14 residues.

The rearrangement uses TRBV24-1 and TRBJ2-6; no clear D gene. Trimming removed 4 bases at V and 0 bases at J, with 9 bases between. The CDR3 has 16 residues. In germline, CDR1 is KGHDR, CDR2 SFDVKD. This CDR3 reads CATSDKTFSGANVLTF. The CDR3 nucleotides are TGTGCCACCAGTGACAAGACATTCTCTGGGGCCAACGTCCTGACTTTC.

The rearrangement links TRBV24-1 to TRBJ2-2; TRBD1 matches at 8 bases. Germline-derived CDR1 and CDR2 are KGHDR and SFDVKD. V gave up 10 bases and J gave up 4 bases; unmatched junction bases: 7. This CDR3 is 14 amino acids long. CDR3 sequence (DNA): TGTGCCACAGCAGGACAGGGCGGCACCGGGGAGCTGTTTTTT. This sequence encodes CATAGQGGTGELFF.

This clonotype was seen a single time. The chain is built from TRBV3-1 and TRBJ2-5; 10 nucleotides agree with TRBD2. Germline V CDR1 and CDR2: LGHDT, YNNKEL (reference sequence). The trim removed 6 bases at V and 5 bases at J, leaving 6 bases unmatched. The CDR3 is 14 amino acids. The CDR3 spells CASSSGRTWETQYF. As DNA, the CDR3 is TGTGCCAGCAGTAGCGGGAGGACCTGGGAGACCCAGTACTTC.

This chain joins TRBV7-3 and TRBJ2-7; 7 nucleotides agree with TRBD1. V shed 5 bases, J shed 7 bases, and the junction held 17 bases outside the gene matches. The CDR3 covers 16 residues. CDR1 is SGHTA, CDR2 FQGTGA, per germline. CDR3 sequence: CASSPDGTGALGEQYF. CDR3 coding DNA: TGTGCCAGCAGCCCCGACGGAACAGGGGCCTTAGGGGAGCAGTACTTC.

The J gene is TRBJ1-2, the V gene TRBV16; D is ambiguous. CDR1 and CDR2 (germline): KGHSY, FQNENV. CDR3 length: 16 residues. The V gene lost 0 bases and the J gene lost 0 bases, with 11 bases spanning the gap. CDR3 protein: CASSQSMRRTNYGYTF. CDR3 sequence (DNA): TGTGCCAGCAGCCAATCGATGAGGAGGACTAACTATGGCTACACCTTC.

This clonotype showed up just once. This chain uses TRBV5-1 with TRBJ2-5, with D hard to call. The CDR3 sequence is 14 residues long. Trimming left V 1 base short and J 5 bases short, with 12 bases between. Germline V CDR1 and CDR2: SGHRS, YFSETQ. The DNA for the CDR3 is TGCGCCAGCAGCTTGTCTCTAGGCCTCGAGACCCAGTACTTC. Translation: CASSLSLGLETQYF.

V and J are TRBV12-3 or TRBV12-4 and TRBJ2-5; D tentatively reads TRBD1 or TRBD2 (5 bases each). V lost 5 bases, J lost 2 bases, and 12 bases lay in between. This CDR3 contains 14 residues. As DNA, the CDR3 is TGTGCCAGCAGTCTCGGGACCGTACAAGAGACCCAGTACTTC. Protein sequence: CASSLGTVQETQYF.

The CDR3 sequence is CASSYSAGRKSYEQYF. The DNA of the CDR3 is TGTGCCAGCAGTTACTCGGCCGGGAGGAAATCCTACGAGCAGTACTTC. This rearrangement joins TRBV6-2 or TRBV6-3 to TRBJ2-7; 7 nucleotides line up with TRBD2. The CDR3 has 16 residues. Per germline, CDR1 MNHEY and CDR2 SVGEGT. With V trimmed by 0 bases and J by 1 base, 6 bases remained unmatched.

The table lists this clonotype with a count of one. The chain uses TRBV2 and TRBJ1-3; TRBD1 aligns across 7 bases. Germline trimming cut 10 bases from V and 0 bases from J; bases unmatched to any gene: 6. The CDR3 extends over 14 amino acids. Germline CDR1 and CDR2: SNHLY and FYNNEI. Written as DNA, the CDR3 is TGTGCCACAAAACAGGGGATCTCTGGAAACACCATATATTTT. Its translation: CATKQGISGNTIYF.

This chain joins TRBV14 and TRBJ1-1; D is ambiguous. The germline gives CDR1 SGHDN, CDR2 FVKESK. CDR3 size: 13 residues. Trimming left V 5 bases short and J 5 bases short, with 12 bases between. Here the CDR3 reads CASSRRLGTEAFF. CDR3 bases: TGTGCCAGCAGCAGGAGGTTGGGTACTGAAGCTTTCTTT.

The chain uses TRBV18 and TRBJ2-7; D may be TRBD2 (6 bases). The V gene lost 4 bases and the J gene lost 5 bases, with 21 bases spanning the gap. Germline CDR1 reads KGHSH; CDR2 reads LQKENI. CDR3 size: 16 residues. CDR3 nucleotides: TGTGCCAGCTCACTGACGGGACTCCCGGAGGCTCACGAGCAGTACTTC. This translates into CASSLTGLPEAHEQYF.

This clonotype is a singleton in its sample. The CDR3, as DNA: TGCAGTGCTGTGGTCTTCGGTAATGAAAAACTGTTTTTT. This codes for CSAVVFGNEKLFF. This chain connects TRBV20-1 to TRBJ1-4; D is ambiguous. With 5 bases removed from V and 4 bases from J, the gap between germline ends came to 11 bases. Germline-derived CDR1 and CDR2 are DFQATT and SNEGSKA (reference sequence). The CDR3 has 13 amino acids.

The chain uses TRBV3-1 and TRBJ1-2; 10 nucleotides agree with TRBD1. Germline V gene sequence: CDR1 LGHDT, CDR2 YNNKEL (reference sequence). The CDR3 covers 17 residues. V gave up 0 bases and J gave up 2 bases; unmatched junction bases: 6. In DNA form, the CDR3 reads TGTGCCAGCAGCCAAGATTGGGGGACAGGGGACAACTATGGCTACACCTTC. Protein: CASSQDWGTGDNYGYTF.

This chain links TRBV7-2 with TRBJ2-6, with 8 bases identical to TRBD1. The trim removed 4 bases at V and 0 bases at J, leaving 11 bases unmatched. Germline values: CDR1 SGHTA, CDR2 FQGNSA. The CDR3 totals 19 residues. The CDR3 loop is CASSSQGAPYSSGANVLTF. Here the CDR3 DNA reads TGTGCCAGCAGCTCCCAGGGGGCACCTTATTCCTCTGGGGCCAACGTCCTGACTTTC.

The CDR3 here is CASNGLAGYNEQFF. Here the CDR3 DNA reads TGTGCCAGCAACGGACTAGCGGGGTACAATGAGCAGTTCTTC. The chain joins TRBV7-2 to TRBJ2-1; 12 nucleotides align to TRBD2. The germline CDR1 and CDR2 sequences are SGHTA and FQGNSA. The CDR3 length is 14 residues. The J segment lost 4 bases and the V segment lost 7 bases, leaving 2 bases of the junction unmatched.

In nucleotides, the CDR3 is TGTGCCAGCAGTTTAAGGTGGCAGCTTGAAGCTTTCTTT. Protein sequence: CASSLRWQLEAFF. The chain joins TRBV28 to TRBJ1-1; no clear D gene. Trimming took off 2 bases at V and 7 bases at J, with 11 bases between the two ends. CDR3 length: 13 residues. The germline V gene encodes CDR1 MDHEN and CDR2 SYDVKM.

The chain couples TRBV19 to TRBJ1-1; tentative D call: TRBD1 (5 bases). V lost 6 bases, J lost 1 base, and 15 bases lay in between. This CDR3 comprises 15 residues. The germline V gene encodes CDR1 LNHDA and CDR2 SQIVND (reference sequence). The DNA of the CDR3 is TGTGCCAGTAGCAGGGACCAAGCAAGGAACACTGAAGCTTTCTTT. Translated, it gives CASSRDQARNTEAFF.

The chain recombines TRBV30 with TRBJ2-5; 7 bases align to TRBD1. With V trimmed by 4 bases and J by 0 bases, 5 bases remained unmatched. This CDR3 has 14 residues. The V gene's germline CDR1 is GTSNPN and CDR2 SVGIG (reference sequence). As DNA, the CDR3 is TGTGCCTGGACAAAGGGACAGCACCAAGAGACCCAGTACTTC. Translated: CAWTKGQHQETQYF.